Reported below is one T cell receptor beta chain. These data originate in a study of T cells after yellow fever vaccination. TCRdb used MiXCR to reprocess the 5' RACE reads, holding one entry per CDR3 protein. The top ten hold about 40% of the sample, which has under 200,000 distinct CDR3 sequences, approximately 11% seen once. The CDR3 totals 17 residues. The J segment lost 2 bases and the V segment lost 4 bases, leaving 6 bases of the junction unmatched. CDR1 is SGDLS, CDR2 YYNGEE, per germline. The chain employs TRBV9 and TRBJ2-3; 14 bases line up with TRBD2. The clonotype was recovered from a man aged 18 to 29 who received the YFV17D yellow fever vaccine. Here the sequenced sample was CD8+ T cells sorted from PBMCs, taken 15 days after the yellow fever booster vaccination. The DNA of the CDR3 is TGTGCCAGCAGCCCAAGACTAGCGGGGGGGCCCACAGATACGCAGTATTTT. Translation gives CASSPRLAGGPTDTQYF.